Presented here are 22 T cell receptor beta chains from one specimen sequenced in a study of tissue T cells after allogeneic stem cell transplantation. The time point denotes: mouse harvest day 7 after allogeneic transplant. Tail vein injection delivered 10^7 T-cell-depleted bone marrow cells and 10^6 splenic CD5+ T cells. The assay was immunoSEQ multiplex PCR, and TCRdb's table has in-frame clones only and misses some. Among some 6,700 clones listed, around 50% were seen once. Sequencing input: gut tissue. The receptors were sampled from a female BALB/c mouse given C57BL/6 T cells with graft-versus-host disease after an allogeneic hematopoietic cell transplant.

Of note for this clone: Mouse names are used for the genes. The read stops 1 residue short of the end of the CDR3; the missing end is completed from the germline J gene. This chain links TRBV26 with TRBJ2-5, with D possibly being TRBD1 (6 bases). Germline V CDR1 and CDR2: KGHPV, FQNQEV (reference sequence). The CDR3 totals 13 residues. The V end lost 6 bases, the J end lost 2 bases, and 9 bases lay between the germline ends. The CDR3 spells CASSQGRQDTQYF. CDR3 DNA, as far as it was read: TGTGCCAGCAGCCAGGGGCGCCAAGACACCCAGTAC. Full variable domain (missing parts from reference TRBV26 and TRBJ2-5): NSKVIQTPRYLVKGQGQKAKMRCIPEKGHPVVFWYQQNKNNEFKFLINFQNQEVLQQIDMTEKRFSAECPSNSPCSLEIQSSEAGDSALYLCASSQGRQDTQYFGPGTRLLVL.

As regards this clone: The gene symbols are mouse symbols. Distinct nucleotide sequences in the sample also encode this CDR3. The CDR3 DNA, read in part, is TGTGCCAGCAGTCTACAAGCAAACACAGAAGTCTTC. This sequence encodes CASSLQANTEVF. In full, the CDR3 is CASSLQANTEVFF. The chain has TRBV26 and TRBJ1-1; D is uncertain. The observed sequence ends 1 residue before the CDR3 terminus, with the missing tail filled in from the germline J gene. The CDR3 extends over 13 amino acids. Trimming shortened V by 3 bases and J by 0 bases, and 5 bases separated the two germline ends. Germline V gene data show CDR1 as KGHPV and CDR2 as FQNQEV (reference sequence).

This clone was seen a few times. Gene and germline names: mouse. The observed sequence ends 1 residue before the CDR3 terminus, with the missing tail filled in from the germline J gene. The chain has TRBV16 and TRBJ1-1; D call uncertain. CDR3 length: 11 residues. V was shortened by 1 base and J by 5 bases, with 2 bases between the two germline ends. Germline-derived CDR1 and CDR2 are SGHSA and FRNQAP. CDR3 region: CASSLGTEVFF. Incomplete CDR3 DNA: TGTGCAAGCAGCTTAGGGACAGAAGTCTTC.

Of note for this clone: Gene names are mouse gene names. The read ends 1 residue early relative to the CDR3; the germline J gene fills the gap. The V gene is TRBV17, the J gene TRBJ1-1; D is perhaps TRBD1 (5 bases). Germline lookup yields CDR1 MNHDT and CDR2 YYDKIL. V was trimmed by 6 bases and J by 6 bases, leaving 11 bases between them. The CDR3 consists of 12 residues. CDR3 DNA (partial): TGTGCTAGCAGGGGGCAGGGCCCAGAAGTCTTC. Translated: CASRGQGPEVF. The full CDR3 sequence reads CASRGQGPEVFF. The full variable domain, its missing parts supplied by reference TRBV17 and TRBJ1-1, is DTTVKQNPRYKLARVGKPVNLICSQTMNHDTMYWYQKKPNQAPKLLLFYYDKILNREADTFEKFQSSRPNNSFCSLYIGSAGLEYSAMYLCASRGQGPEVFFGKGTRLTVV.

With regard to this clone: Mouse germline and gene names are used. Read coverage stops 1 residue before the CDR3 terminus; the germline J gene supplies the remainder. The gene calls are TRBV13-1 and TRBJ2-5; D perhaps matches TRBD1 (5 bases). Germline loops: CDR1 NSHNY, CDR2 SYGAGN. Trimming took 3 bases from V and 5 from J, leaving 10 bases between them. This CDR3 comprises 13 residues. The CDR3 reads CASSGGRGDTQYF. The DNA read from the CDR3 is TGTGCCAGCAGTGGGGGAAGGGGAGACACCCAGTAC.

Remarks on this clone: Gene and germline names: mouse. The read ends 1 residue before the CDR3 terminus; that terminus is restored from the germline J gene. V and J are TRBV23 and TRBJ2-7; no check of the table's D call, TRBD2, against the DNA was made. The CDR3 covers 15 residues. Germline CDR1 reads KGHTA; CDR2 reads FQNQQP. CDR3 DNA (partial): TGCTCCAGCAGTCAATCGCTGGGGAGCTCCTATGAACAGTAC. It codes for CSSSQSLGSSYEQY. The complete CDR3 reads CSSSQSLGSSYEQYF.

This clone has a handful of counts. Gene names follow the mouse nomenclature. Coverage ceases 1 residue before the CDR3 finishes, and the germline J gene fills in the end. This rearrangement joins TRBV26 to TRBJ1-4; weak D call: TRBD1 (5 bases). Germline CDR1 reads KGHPV; CDR2 reads FQNQEV (reference sequence). The CDR3 runs to 14 residues. V gave up 4 bases and J gave up 1 base, with 7 bases separating them. The CDR3 spells CASSRQSSNERLFF. The part of the CDR3 DNA that was read is TGTGCCAGCAGTCGACAGAGTTCCAACGAAAGATTATTT.

With respect to this clone: Mouse germline and gene names are used. The CDR3 extends 1 residue past the end of the read, so its final part is completed from the germline J gene. The genes are TRBV26 and TRBJ1-4; D unresolved. Looked up from germline, CDR1 is KGHPV and CDR2 is FQNQEV (reference sequence). The V end was cut by 5 bases, the J end by 0 bases, with 4 bases between. The CDR3 runs to 13 residues. Incomplete CDR3 DNA: TGTGCCAGCAGTAACTTTTCCAACGAAAGATTATTT. This codes for CASSNFSNERLF. The whole CDR3 is CASSNFSNERLFF. The variable domain in full, completed from reference TRBV26 and TRBJ1-4, reads NSKVIQTPRYLVKGQGQKAKMRCIPEKGHPVVFWYQQNKNNEFKFLINFQNQEVLQQIDMTEKRFSAECPSNSPCSLEIQSSEAGDSALYLCASSNFSNERLFFGHGTKLSVL.

Remarks on this clone: Mouse gene names apply. The missing CDR3 end, 1 residue past where the read stops, is filled in from the germline J gene. The chain combines TRBV23 with TRBJ2-7. Germline CDR1 and CDR2: KGHTA and FQNQQP. This CDR3 is 10 amino acids long. CDR3 DNA (partial): TGCTCCAGCAGTCCGTATGAACAGTAC. Its protein is CSSSPYEQY. From start to end, the CDR3 is CSSSPYEQYF.

A few counts support this clone. Gene names follow the mouse nomenclature. The read comes to an end 1 residue before the CDR3 does, leaving the germline J gene to fill in the end. The chain combines TRBV13-2 with TRBJ2-7; 12 bases agree with TRBD2. CDR1 is NNHNN and CDR2 is SYGAGS in the germline V gene (reference sequence). V lost 6 bases and J lost 4; bases outside the gene matches: 2. This CDR3 is built from 13 residues. CDR3: CASETGGAYEQYF. Partial CDR3 DNA: TGTGCCAGCGAGACTGGGGGGGCGTATGAACAGTAC.

For this clone: Germline and genes here are mouse. The CDR3 end is not reached by the read, which stops 1 residue before it; the germline J gene fills it in. The rearrangement joins TRBV31 to TRBJ2-7, with unresolved D. This CDR3 contains 12 residues. CDR1 is GKSSPN and CDR2 is SITVG in the germline V gene. Trimming stripped 0 bases from V and 4 bases from J, with 7 bases between. The sequenced CDR3 bases are TGTGCCTGGAGTCTAAAAGGGTATGAACAGTAC. Encoded protein: CAWSLKGYEQY. The CDR3 in full is CAWSLKGYEQYF.

Concerning this clone: Gene names and germline match the mouse. The read stops 1 residue short of the end of the CDR3; the missing end is completed from the germline J gene. The chain has TRBV3 and TRBJ2-5; the match to TRBD2 covers 8 bases. The trim removed 5 bases at V and 3 bases at J, leaving 1 base unmatched. The germline CDR1 and CDR2 sequences are SNHLY and FYNGKV (reference sequence). The CDR3 is 13 amino acids. CDR3 DNA, as far as it was read: TGTGCCAGCAGCCGGACTGGGCAAGACACCCAGTAC. This gives the protein CASSRTGQDTQY. The entire CDR3 protein is CASSRTGQDTQYF.

A note on this clone: Gene names refer to mouse genes. The CDR3 is cut off 1 residue early in the read; its end comes from the germline J gene. This chain connects TRBV16 to TRBJ2-7; D is uncertain. V shed 0 bases and J shed 3 bases, with 9 bases lying between them. This CDR3 contains 14 residues. The germline CDR1 and CDR2 sequences are SGHSA and FRNQAP. The sequenced CDR3 bases are TGTGCAAGCAGCTTAGATATGTACCGCTATGAACAGTAC. As protein: CASSLDMYRYEQY. The entire CDR3 reads CASSLDMYRYEQYF.

This clone rates as medium-sized (0.01 to 0.1%). Mouse gene names apply. The CDR3 end falls 1 residue outside the read, so it is completed with the germline J gene. Other DNA sequences in the same sample also yield this CDR3. The chain couples TRBV26 to TRBJ1-3; possible D gene TRBD1, 6 bases. V was trimmed by 6 bases and J by 0 bases, leaving 12 bases between them. This CDR3 spans 15 amino acids. The V gene's germline CDR1 is KGHPV and CDR2 FQNQEV (reference sequence). The sequenced CDR3 bases are TGTGCCAGCAGCCCGACAGGAAATTCTGGAAATACGCTCTAT. This sequence encodes CASSPTGNSGNTLY. The whole CDR3 is CASSPTGNSGNTLYF.

A note on this clone: Gene names follow the mouse nomenclature. The missing CDR3 end, 1 residue past where the read stops, is filled in from the germline J gene. The chain links TRBV3 to TRBJ2-4, with TRBD2 matching 10 bases. Losses at the gene ends were 3 bases for V and 8 bases for J; bases not matched to a gene: 2. Looked up from germline, CDR1 is SNHLY and CDR2 is FYNGKV (reference sequence). This CDR3 has 13 amino acids. The CDR3 region is CASSLGTGATLYF. The CDR3 DNA, read in part, is TGTGCCAGCAGCTTGGGGACTGGGGCCACCTTGTAC.

This clone was recorded a few times. The listed genes are named as in mouse. The CDR3 goes on 1 residue after the read ends, and that part is filled in from the germline J gene. The rearrangement links TRBV13-2 to TRBJ1-1, with TRBD1 identical over 7 bases. In germline, CDR1 is NNHNN, CDR2 SYGAGS (reference sequence). The CDR3 length is 16 residues. V gave up 2 bases and J gave up 0 bases; unmatched junction bases: 7. CDR3 DNA (partial): TGTGCCAGCGGTGAGGCCTTGGGACAGTCAAACACAGAAGTCTTC. It translates to CASGEALGQSNTEVF. The CDR3 in full is CASGEALGQSNTEVFF.

About this clone: The germline and genes are mouse ones. The CDR3 end lies 1 residue beyond the end of the read and is filled in from the germline J gene. The J gene is TRBJ2-5, the V gene TRBV16; D is possibly TRBD2 (6 bases). Germline V gene lookup returns CDR1 SGHSA and CDR2 FRNQAP. V was cut by 4 bases and J by 2 bases, with 10 bases left in between. CDR3 size: 14 residues. The CDR3 sequence is CASSSSGVQDTQYF. CDR3 DNA (partial): TGTGCAAGCAGCTCCTCTGGGGTCCAAGACACCCAGTAC.

This clone was counted between two and nine times. Mouse gene names apply. CDR3 bases read: TGCACCTGCAGTGCGCGGGACAGGGGTTCCAACGAAAGATTATTT. It yields the protein CTCSARDRGSNERLF. The full CDR3 reads CTCSARDRGSNERLFF. This rearrangement joins TRBV1 to TRBJ1-4; 10 positions match TRBD1. The read terminates 1 residue before the CDR3 end, so the remaining end is supplied by the germline J gene. In germline, CDR1 is NSQYPW, CDR2 LRSPGD (reference sequence). Losses at the gene ends were 3 bases for V and 1 base for J; bases not matched to a gene: 2. The CDR3 runs 16 residues.

For this clone: Mouse germline and gene names are used. The read terminates 1 residue ahead of where the CDR3 ends, so the germline J gene completes it. V is TRBV26 and J is TRBJ1-2, with 9 bases identical to TRBD1. Looked up from germline, CDR1 is KGHPV and CDR2 is FQNQEV (reference sequence). The CDR3 covers 14 residues. V shed 6 bases and J 2 bases; nucleotides not matched to a gene: 4. CDR3 bases read: TGTGCCAGCAGCGCCGGGACAGGGAACTCCGACTACACC. It specifies CASSAGTGNSDYT. The whole CDR3 is CASSAGTGNSDYTF. Together with reference TRBV26 and TRBJ1-2, the CDR3 gives the full variable domain: NSKVIQTPRYLVKGQGQKAKMRCIPEKGHPVVFWYQQNKNNEFKFLINFQNQEVLQQIDMTEKRFSAECPSNSPCSLEIQSSEAGDSALYLCASSAGTGNSDYTFGSGTRLLVI.

Of note for this clone: Mouse gene names and germline throughout. Sequencing ends 1 residue short of the CDR3 end; the germline J gene provides the rest. The chain couples TRBV26 to TRBJ1-1, with TRBD1 matching 8 bases. Trimming at V came to 6 bases and at J to 4 bases, leaving 4 bases not matched to a gene. There are 13 residues in the CDR3. Germline V gives CDR1 KGHPV, CDR2 FQNQEV (reference sequence). The part of the CDR3 DNA that was read is TGTGCCAGCAGGCAGGGGGCAGGCACAGAAGTCTTC. As protein: CASRQGAGTEVF. The full-length CDR3 reads as CASRQGAGTEVFF.

This clone was seen more than once but under ten times. The listed genes are named as in mouse. The sequence runs out 1 residue before the end of the CDR3; the remainder is reconstructed from the germline J gene. V gene TRBV19 combines with J gene TRBJ1-4; D not certain. The CDR3 is made up of 13 amino acids. CDR1 FNHDT and CDR2 SITEND come from the germline V gene (reference sequence). V was shortened by 5 bases and J by 0 bases, with 5 bases between the two germline ends. The CDR3 sequence is CASREISNERLFF. The part of the CDR3 DNA that was read is TGTGCCAGCAGAGAAATTTCCAACGAAAGATTATTT.

This clone came up a few times. Gene names and germline match the mouse. The DNA ends 1 residue before the CDR3 does, and the rest of the CDR3 is filled in from the germline J gene. J is TRBJ2-7 and V is TRBV16; 8 bases fit TRBD1. Germline V CDR1 and CDR2: SGHSA, FRNQAP. Trimming removed 3 bases from V and 3 bases from J; junction bases left unmatched: 1. CDR3 length equals 13 residues. Partial CDR3 DNA: TGTGCAAGCAGCTTCGGACAGGGCTATGAACAGTAC. Translated: CASSFGQGYEQY. The full CDR3 protein reads CASSFGQGYEQYF.